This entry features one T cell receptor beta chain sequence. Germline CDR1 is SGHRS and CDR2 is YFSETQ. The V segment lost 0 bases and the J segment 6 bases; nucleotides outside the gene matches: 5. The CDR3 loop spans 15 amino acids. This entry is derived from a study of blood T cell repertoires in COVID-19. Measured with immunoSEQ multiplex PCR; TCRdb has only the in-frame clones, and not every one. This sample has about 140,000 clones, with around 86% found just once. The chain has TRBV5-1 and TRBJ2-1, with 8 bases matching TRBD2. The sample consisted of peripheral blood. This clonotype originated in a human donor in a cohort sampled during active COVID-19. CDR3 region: CASSLEGLGPNEQFF. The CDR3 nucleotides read TGCGCCAGCAGCTTGGAGGGACTAGGCCCCAATGAGCAGTTCTTC. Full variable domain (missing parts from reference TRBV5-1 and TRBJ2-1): KAGVTQTPRYLIKTRGQQVTLSCSPISGHRSVSWYQQTPGQGLQFLFEYFSETQRNKGNFPGRFSGRQFSNSRSEMNVSTLELGDSALYLCASSLEGLGPNEQFFGPGTRLTVL.